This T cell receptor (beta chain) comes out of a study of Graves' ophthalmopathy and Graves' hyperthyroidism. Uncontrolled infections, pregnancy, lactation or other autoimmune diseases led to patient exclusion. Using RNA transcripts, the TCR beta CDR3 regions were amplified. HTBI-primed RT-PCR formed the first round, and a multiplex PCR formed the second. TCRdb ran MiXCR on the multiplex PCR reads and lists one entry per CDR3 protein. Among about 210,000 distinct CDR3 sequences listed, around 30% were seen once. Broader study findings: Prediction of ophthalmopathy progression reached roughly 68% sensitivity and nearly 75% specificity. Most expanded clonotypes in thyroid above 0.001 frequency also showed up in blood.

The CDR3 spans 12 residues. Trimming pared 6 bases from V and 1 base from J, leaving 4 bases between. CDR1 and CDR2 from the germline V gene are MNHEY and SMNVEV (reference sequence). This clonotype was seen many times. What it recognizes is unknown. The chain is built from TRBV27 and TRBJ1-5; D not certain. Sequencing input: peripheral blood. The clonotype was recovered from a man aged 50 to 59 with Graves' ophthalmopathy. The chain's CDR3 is CASSMSNQPQHF. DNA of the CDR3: TGTGCCAGCAGCATGAGCAATCAGCCCCAGCATTTT.